This entry concerns a single TCR beta chain. The specificity of this receptor is unknown. No base quality values were provided; no much bigger clone lies one nucleotide off. Sequencing was performed on an Illumina NovaSeq 6000. cDNA libraries for TCRalpha and TCRbeta were prepared by 5'RACE using constant-segment primers, with sample barcodes and unique molecular identifiers added. RNA was extracted from every sample with Trizol reagent. Amplification of the libraries took two PCR steps, and the second step added a second sample barcode plus Illumina TruSeq adapters. The libraries were sequenced on an Illumina NovaSeq using 2 x 150 bp paired-end reads. Per the authors' processing: Reads were demultiplexed and collapsed into UMI-guided consensus sequences with migec v1.2.7. Using mixcr v2.1.11, the UMI consensuses were aligned to TRA and TRB V and J templates and assembled into clonotypes. A clonotype was counted as expanded or contracted only when both edgeR and NoisET called the clonotype significant, with the noise models trained on biological replicates. For edgeR calls, the thresholds were a false discovery rate-adjusted p below 0.01 and a log2 fold-change of 1. PCA with hierarchical clustering of max-normalized trajectories of the 1000 most abundant clonotypes was used as exploratory dynamics analysis. Each responding clone was given a CD4 or CD8 phenotype based on the CD4+ and CD8+ repertoires, which had been sequenced separately. The raw public data were reprocessed by TCRdb itself: fastp quality trimming at Q25, MiXCR clonotype calling, in-frame beta chains only. All rows with the same CDR3 protein become a single entry with the most common DNA and genes. TCRdb, rather than the study authors, made the V and J calls. Across this sample there are over 500,000 distinct CDR3 sequences, with 15% to 20% seen only once. Of the sample, around 7.8% is held by the ten largest clones.

The data belong to a study of T-cell memory formation after mild COVID-19 (dated by TCRdb to the early 2020s). About the study as a whole: TCR sequence clusters from the two donors were largely donor specific. Two young, previously healthy adult volunteers, one female and one male, were included in the cohort. T-cell clones expanding and contracting after mild COVID-19 in a couple of donors were tracked by longitudinal TCRalpha and TCRbeta repertoire sequencing. Broader findings and caveats from the paper: SARS-CoV-2 specificity of the second-wave clones peaking on day 37 was not confirmed. Only a couple of mild cases were covered in the study, and larger cohorts including severe cases with pre-infection samples were considered necessary. Some responding clones were found in pre-infection memory, which suggests that pre-existing cross-reactive memory T cells took part in the SARS-CoV-2 response. Contracting CD4+ clones were found mainly in CM and EM memory subsets, while CD8+ clones were enriched in EMRA. From day 15 to 85, contracting clones showed balanced CD4/CD8 phenotypes, whereas a second wave of clones that expanded from day 15 to 37 leaned towards CD4+.

Ficoll-Paque density gradient centrifugation was used to isolate PBMCs. The junction shows trimming of 9 bases on V and 3 bases on J, and the gene matches do not reach 5 bases of it. Measured from the cysteine to the phenylalanine, the CDR3 is 14 residues long. Only CDR3 DNA is held: 42 bases, read in frame from base 1. CDR1 is given as KGHDR and CDR2 as SFDVKD, both from the germline V gene. The chain employs TRBV24-1 and TRBJ2-1; 9 bases in the junction line up with TRBD2. The source of this sequence is an adult woman who had mild COVID-19 (a few samples of this study predate the infection). The sample titles of this study are shuffled in the database, so cell type and time point are left out; the donor was told from shared clones. Input material: PBMCs or a T cell subset sorted from them (not recorded which). In nucleotide form, the sequence is TGTGCCACCGCCGCTAGCGGGATCTACAATGAGCAGTTCTTC. Its translation is CATAASGIYNEQFF.